These T cell receptor beta chains were read from a single sample in a study of radiotherapy plus CTLA-4 blockade in lung cancer. Assay: immunoSEQ multiplex PCR; the TCRdb copy retains only in-frame clones and omits some. Of some 78,000 clones listed, 70% to 90% are singletons. This sample comprised peripheral blood, obtained from a patient treated with radiotherapy plus ipilimumab. The receptors here all came from a human donor with non-small cell lung cancer who had a partial response to radiotherapy plus ipilimumab. Both conserved end residues are part of each CDR3. The order of the fields is clone size, V gene, D gene, J gene, CDR3 protein, CDR3 DNA. D genes are given only for firm matches. For some rows the clone size is stated as once, few or many, or as a class when expanded; others skip it.

size: NA; V: TRBV28; D: NA; J: TRBJ1-5; CDR3: CASSLLDRIQHF; DNA: TGTGCCAGCAGTCTCCTAGACAGGATCCAACATTTT
size: NA; V: TRBV29-1; D: NA; J: TRBJ2-2; CDR3: CSVHRGGGGTGELFF; DNA: TGCAGCGTTCACAGGGGAGGAGGGGGCACCGGGGAGCTGTTTTTT
size: NA; V: TRBV28; D: NA; J: TRBJ1-1; CDR3: CASSLTGSSEAFF; DNA: TGTGCCAGCAGTCTCACAGGGTCGTCTGAAGCTTTCTTT
size: NA; V: TRBV6-1; D: TRBD1; J: TRBJ2-3; CDR3: CASSVNRGERDTQYF; DNA: TGTGCCAGCAGTGTTAACAGGGGGGAGCGGGATACGCAGTATTTT
size: NA; V: TRBV27; D: NA; J: TRBJ1-1; CDR3: CASSFLDSYTEAFF; DNA: TGTGCCAGCAGTTTTTTAGACTCTTACACTGAAGCTTTCTTT
size: NA; V: TRBV5-1; D: TRBD2; J: TRBJ2-2; CDR3: CASSLAAGGTGELFF; DNA: TGCGCCAGCAGCTTGGCCGCGGGAGGGACCGGGGAGCTGTTTTTT
size: NA; V: TRBV14; D: TRBD1; J: TRBJ1-2; CDR3: CASSQEAHRGSRYGYTF; DNA: TGTGCCAGCAGCCAAGAAGCCCACAGGGGGTCTCGCTATGGCTACACCTTC
size: NA; V: TRBV19; D: NA; J: TRBJ2-1; CDR3: CASSIRLSSYNEQFF; DNA: TGTGCCAGTAGTATTAGACTTAGCTCCTACAATGAGCAGTTCTTC
size: once; V: TRBV19; D: NA; J: TRBJ2-2; CDR3: CASTPRQGGAGELFF; DNA: TGTGCCAGTACCCCCCGGCAGGGGGGAGCCGGGGAGCTGTTTTTT
size: NA; V: TRBV28; D: NA; J: TRBJ2-3; CDR3: CASRSLVLTPTQYF; DNA: TGTGCCAGCAGGAGTCTAGTATTAACACCTACGCAGTATTTT
size: few; V: TRBV29-1; D: NA; J: TRBJ2-3; CDR3: CSVDRGTDTQYF; DNA: TGCAGCGTTGACAGGGGCACAGATACGCAGTATTTT
size: NA; V: TRBV28; D: NA; J: TRBJ2-6; CDR3: CASSSITGQYPSGANVLTF; DNA: TGTGCCAGCAGTTCTATAACAGGGCAATACCCCTCTGGGGCCAACGTCCTGACTTTC
size: once; V: TRBV2; D: NA; J: TRBJ2-6; CDR3: CASSGTSSGANVLTF; DNA: TGTGCCAGCAGTGGTACTAGCTCTGGGGCCAACGTCCTGACTTTC
size: few; V: TRBV15; D: NA; J: TRBJ1-1; CDR3: CATSRDPEATEAFF; DNA: TGTGCCACCAGCAGAGATCCCGAAGCGACTGAAGCTTTCTTT
size: NA; V: TRBV18; D: NA; J: TRBJ2-3; CDR3: CASSLSRSTDTQYF; DNA: TGTGCCAGCTCACTTTCGAGATCCACAGATACGCAGTATTTT
size: NA; V: TRBV9; D: NA; J: TRBJ2-2; CDR3: CASSALGVSGELFF; DNA: TGTGCCAGCAGCGCCCTCGGGGTTTCTGGGGAGCTGTTTTTT
size: NA; V: TRBV18; D: TRBD2; J: TRBJ2-2; CDR3: CASSPPGLAGGDTGELFF; DNA: TGTGCCAGCTCACCCCCGGGACTAGCGGGAGGGGACACCGGGGAGCTGTTTTTT
size: once; V: TRBV28; D: TRBD1; J: TRBJ1-1; CDR3: CASYGQGDTEAFF; DNA: TGTGCCAGCTATGGACAGGGGGACACTGAAGCTTTCTTT
size: NA; V: TRBV25-1; D: TRBD1; J: TRBJ1-1; CDR3: CASSESWTGVSEAFF; DNA: TGTGCCAGCAGTGAATCTTGGACAGGGGTCTCTGAAGCTTTCTTT
size: NA; V: TRBV15; D: NA; J: TRBJ1-4; CDR3: CATSARGATNEKLFF; DNA: TGTGCCACCAGCGCCCGGGGTGCAACTAATGAAAAACTGTTTTTT
size: NA; V: TRBV4-2; D: TRBD2; J: TRBJ2-1; CDR3: CASSLGLAGNNEQFF; DNA: TGTGCCAGCAGCTTGGGACTAGCGGGTAACAATGAGCAGTTCTTC
size: NA; V: TRBV6-1; D: NA; J: TRBJ2-2; CDR3: CASRIANTGELFF; DNA: TGTGCCAGCAGAATCGCGAACACCGGGGAGCTGTTTTTT
size: NA; V: TRBV6-4; D: TRBD2; J: TRBJ2-1; CDR3: CASSKLAGGMSSYNEQFF; DNA: TGTGCCAGCAGTAAACTAGCGGGAGGGATGAGCTCCTACAATGAGCAGTTCTTC
size: NA; V: TRBV19; D: TRBD2; J: TRBJ2-7; CDR3: CASSLSGRYEQYF; DNA: TGTGCCAGTAGTCTTAGCGGGAGATACGAGCAGTACTTC
size: NA; V: TRBV29-1; D: NA; J: TRBJ2-2; CDR3: CSVVRLAGRELFF; DNA: TGCAGCGTTGTACGTCTAGCAGGCAGGGAGCTGTTTTTT
size: NA; V: TRBV5-1; D: TRBD2; J: TRBJ2-3; CDR3: CASSPSLSGSTDTQYF; DNA: TGCGCCAGCAGCCCTTCCCTTAGCGGGAGTACAGATACGCAGTATTTT
size: NA; V: TRBV5-6; D: NA; J: TRBJ2-1; CDR3: CASSLGGDPSYNEQFF; DNA: TGTGCCAGCAGCTTGGGGGGAGACCCCTCCTACAATGAGCAGTTCTTC
size: NA; V: TRBV7-9; D: TRBD2; J: TRBJ2-5; CDR3: CASSLARLAGQETQYF; DNA: TGTGCCAGCAGCTTAGCGAGACTAGCGGGTCAAGAGACCCAGTACTTC
size: NA; V: TRBV6-1; D: TRBD1; J: TRBJ1-2; CDR3: CASSELGGLVGGYTF; DNA: TGTGCCAGCAGTGAGTTAGGGGGCTTAGTTGGAGGCTACACCTTC
size: NA; V: TRBV19; D: NA; J: TRBJ2-3; CDR3: CASSITGRGDTQYF; DNA: TGTGCCAGTAGTATCACCGGACGGGGAGATACGCAGTATTTT
size: NA; V: TRBV2; D: NA; J: TRBJ1-6; CDR3: CASSGASYNSPLHF; DNA: TGTGCCAGCAGTGGGGCCTCCTATAATTCACCCCTCCACTTT
size: NA; V: TRBV12-5; D: TRBD2; J: TRBJ2-2; CDR3: CASGSSSGGTGELFF; DNA: TGTGCTAGTGGTTCCTCTAGCGGGGGCACCGGGGAGCTGTTTTTT
size: NA; V: TRBV6-5; D: TRBD1; J: TRBJ1-5; CDR3: CASRGQGQSDQPQHF; DNA: TGTGCCAGCAGAGGACAGGGACAGTCGGATCAGCCCCAGCATTTT
size: NA; V: TRBV12-5; D: TRBD1; J: TRBJ1-1; CDR3: CASAVAGGNTEAFF; DNA: TGTGCTAGCGCCGTAGCAGGGGGGAACACTGAAGCTTTCTTT
size: NA; V: TRBV5-1; D: NA; J: TRBJ2-1; CDR3: CASSLTGRDYNEQFF; DNA: TGCGCCAGCAGTTTGACAGGGAGGGACTACAATGAGCAGTTCTTC
size: NA; V: TRBV28; D: TRBD1; J: TRBJ1-1; CDR3: CASRRRDRGRPVNTEAFF; DNA: TGTGCCAGCAGACGCCGGGACAGGGGGCGGCCGGTGAACACTGAAGCTTTCTTT
size: once; V: TRBV7-2; D: TRBD1; J: TRBJ1-1; CDR3: CASSLADRPNTEAFF; DNA: TGTGCCAGCAGCTTAGCGGACAGGCCGAACACTGAAGCTTTCTTT
size: once; V: TRBV5-1; D: NA; J: TRBJ2-3; CDR3: CASSGRQTDTQYF; DNA: TGCGCCAGCAGCGGGCGACAGACAGATACGCAGTATTTT
size: NA; V: TRBV9; D: NA; J: TRBJ2-7; CDR3: CASSVTSGSEEYF; DNA: TGTGCCAGCAGCGTAACATCGGGGTCGGAGGAGTACTTC
size: NA; V: TRBV5-1; D: NA; J: TRBJ2-2; CDR3: CASSLAKTERPRELFF; DNA: TGCGCCAGCAGCTTGGCTAAAACGGAGCGGCCACGGGAGCTGTTTTTT
size: NA; V: TRBV28; D: NA; J: TRBJ2-3; CDR3: CASSLFSSSTDTQYF; DNA: TGTGCCAGCAGTTTATTTAGCAGTAGCACAGATACGCAGTATTTT
size: NA; V: TRBV6-5; D: NA; J: TRBJ1-2; CDR3: CASRGWEGGDGYTF; DNA: TGTGCCAGCAGGGGGTGGGAGGGAGGAGATGGCTACACCTTC
size: NA; V: TRBV2; D: NA; J: TRBJ2-7; CDR3: CASSESASALTYEQYF; DNA: TGTGCCAGCAGTGAATCGGCGAGCGCGTTAACCTACGAGCAGTACTTC
size: NA; V: TRBV7-8; D: TRBD1; J: TRBJ1-1; CDR3: CASSFGQGLMNTEAFF; DNA: TGTGCCAGCAGCTTTGGACAGGGGCTGATGAACACTGAAGCTTTCTTT
size: NA; V: TRBV9; D: NA; J: TRBJ1-3; CDR3: CASSVVGAENTIYF; DNA: TGTGCCAGCAGCGTAGTAGGGGCGGAAAACACCATATATTTT
size: NA; V: TRBV18; D: NA; J: TRBJ1-2; CDR3: CASSPIETNYGYTF; DNA: TGTGCCAGCTCACCAATAGAAACTAACTATGGCTACACCTTC
size: NA; V: TRBV28; D: NA; J: TRBJ2-1; CDR3: CASSLRAVVLYNEQFF; DNA: TGTGCCAGCAGTTTGAGGGCAGTCGTTTTATACAATGAGCAGTTCTTC
size: NA; V: TRBV5-1; D: NA; J: TRBJ1-2; CDR3: CASSLLQGAGGYTF; DNA: TGCGCCAGCAGCCTGCTGCAGGGCGCCGGTGGCTACACCTTC
size: NA; V: TRBV7-2; D: NA; J: TRBJ2-3; CDR3: CASSLAFPGRADTQYF; DNA: TGTGCCAGCAGCTTAGCTTTCCCAGGGCGCGCAGATACGCAGTATTTT
size: few; V: TRBV4-1; D: TRBD1; J: TRBJ1-4; CDR3: CASSQGTGVEKLFF; DNA: TGCGCCAGCAGCCAAGGGACAGGGGTTGAAAAACTGTTTTTT
size: NA; V: TRBV9; D: TRBD1; J: TRBJ2-1; CDR3: CASSVGQDRARDEQFF; DNA: TGTGCCAGCAGCGTAGGGCAGGACAGGGCACGAGATGAGCAGTTCTTC
size: NA; V: TRBV6-6; D: TRBD1; J: TRBJ1-5; CDR3: CASRLTGDNQPQHF; DNA: TGTGCCAGCAGGCTTACAGGGGACAATCAGCCCCAGCATTTT
size: NA; V: TRBV6-5; D: NA; J: TRBJ1-1; CDR3: CASSRTGDTEAFF; DNA: TGTGCCAGCAGTCGAACCGGGGACACTGAAGCTTTCTTT
size: NA; V: TRBV9; D: NA; J: TRBJ1-1; CDR3: CASSVGTTGVTEAFF; DNA: TGTGCCAGCAGCGTAGGTACTACGGGGGTGACTGAAGCTTTCTTT
size: NA; V: TRBV6-5; D: NA; J: TRBJ1-2; CDR3: CASSSGSNYGYTF; DNA: TGTGCCAGCAGTTCCGGGTCTAACTATGGCTACACCTTC